This record covers a single T cell receptor (beta chain). As yet, its antigen is unknown. The CDR3 runs to 13 residues. V was shortened by 3 bases and J by 3 bases, with 5 bases between the two germline ends. Germline V CDR1 and CDR2: LNHNV, YYDKDF (reference sequence). This entry is derived from a study of CD4 T cells in relation to SARS-CoV-2 and coronaviruses. Repertoires were generated with immunoSEQ multiplex PCR, while TCRdb's copy carries only in-frame clones and drops some. Found here are around 40,000 clones, over 70% of them singletons; the top ten hold about 1.2%. Whole-study results and caveats: Crossreactivity was assessed only for spike protein, not other viral proteins.

The sequence was obtained from an adult with COVID-19. Source material: naive CD4+ T cells from PBMCs, cultured in vitro. Subset noted: naive CD4+ T cells isolated by negative enrichment. The chain carries TRBV15 and TRBJ2-2; D remains ambiguous. Written as DNA, the CDR3 is TGTGCCACCAGCAGTCTCGACACCGGGGAGCTGTTTTTT. This translates into CATSSLDTGELFF. The entire variable domain, with the rest obtained from reference TRBV15 and TRBJ2-2, is as follows: DAMVIQNPRYQVTQFGKPVTLSCSQTLNHNVMYWYQQKSSQAPKLLFHYYDKDFNNEADTPDNFQSRRPNTSFCFLDIRSPGLGDTAMYLCATSSLDTGELFFGEGSRLTVL.